Each of the 8 T cell receptor beta chains below was sequenced from the same sample in a study of shared clonotypes between healthy human individuals. Clones were sequenced by immunoSEQ multiplex PCR, and TCRdb holds only the in-frame ones, with some missing. This sample has approximately 350,000 clones, with about 96% found just once. Input material: memory CD8+ T cells sorted from blood. Subset in this sample: CD45RO+ cells pooled with CCR7-negative TemRA cells. These TCRs come from a man aged 30 to 39 in good health.

This chain connects TRBV2 to TRBJ2-3; tentatively, D is TRBD1 or TRBD2 (5 bases each). Germline CDR1 and CDR2: SNHLY and FYNNEI. The CDR3 loop spans 15 amino acids. Trimming took 6 bases from V and 1 from J, leaving 14 bases between them. The CDR3 DNA reads TGTGCCAGCAGAAGGACGTGGGGACGCACAGATACGCAGTATTTT. Translated, it gives CASRRTWGRTDTQYF.

CDR3 in amino acids: CASSLGSGANVLTF. As DNA, the CDR3 is TGTGCCAGCAGTCTCGGCTCTGGGGCCAACGTCCTGACTTTC. This chain links TRBV5-4 with TRBJ2-6; no reliable D call. Trimming removed 5 bases from V and 0 bases from J, with 6 bases in between. The length of the CDR3 is 14 residues. The germline gives CDR1 SGHNT, CDR2 YYREEE (reference sequence).

The chain has TRBV6-6 and TRBJ1-2; D is undetermined. Germline V gene lookup returns CDR1 MNHNY and CDR2 SVGAGI (reference sequence). The CDR3 extends over 16 amino acids. V lost 0 bases and J 5 bases, leaving 16 bases between the germline ends. The CDR3 nucleotides are TGTGCCAGCAGTTACTCGAGAGGGCCGGATGGGTATGGCTACACCTTC. It is translated as CASSYSRGPDGYGYTF.

This sequence joins TRBV10-3 and TRBJ2-3; 13 bases are shared with TRBD2. The V segment lost 3 bases and the J segment 4 bases; nucleotides outside the gene matches: 7. The CDR3 is made up of 17 amino acids. CDR1 and CDR2 from the germline V gene are ENHRY and SYGVKD. The CDR3 DNA follows: TGTGCCATCAGTGAAGGAGGGACTAGCGGGACCCCAGATACGCAGTATTTT. Protein sequence: CAISEGGTSGTPDTQYF.

The gene calls are TRBV5-1 and TRBJ2-3; tentatively, D is TRBD2 (5 bases). The CDR3 sequence is 15 residues long. Deletions cut 4 bases from V and 1 base from J, with 13 bases between. Germline loops: CDR1 SGHRS, CDR2 YFSETQ. The CDR3: CASSSGPAGTDTQYF. CDR3 DNA: TGCGCCAGCAGCAGCGGACCCGCGGGCACAGATACGCAGTATTTT.

V and J are TRBV30 and TRBJ2-3; D is perhaps TRBD2 (5 bases). The V end was cut by 5 bases, the J end by 0 bases, with 12 bases between. Germline V lookup: CDR1 GTSNPN, CDR2 SVGIG (reference sequence). This CDR3 contains 14 residues. The CDR3 nucleotides are TGTGCCTGGGAAAGCGGAACTAGCACAGATACGCAGTATTTT. This gives the protein CAWESGTSTDTQYF.

V is TRBV5-1 and J is TRBJ1-1, with unresolved D. Germline V CDR1 and CDR2: SGHRS, YFSETQ. This CDR3 has 15 residues. The V end lost 0 bases, the J end lost 3 bases, and 12 bases lay between the germline ends. CDR3 sequence reads: CASSLDGWVYTEAFF. DNA for the CDR3: TGCGCCAGCAGCTTGGACGGATGGGTTTACACTGAAGCTTTCTTT.

This rearrangement joins TRBV29-1 to TRBJ1-1; 7 nucleotides match TRBD1. V trimming: 4 bases; J trimming: 7 bases; junction bases outside the gene matches: 6. CDR1 is SQVTM, CDR2 ANQGSEA, per germline. The CDR3 sequence is 12 residues long. CDR3 loop: CSVVLQGVEAFF. CDR3 nucleotide sequence: TGCAGCGTTGTTCTCCAGGGGGTTGAAGCTTTCTTT. The variable domain in full, completed from reference TRBV29-1 and TRBJ1-1, reads SAVISQKPSRDICQRGTSLTIQCQVDSQVTMMFWYRQQPGQSLTLIATANQGSEATYESGFVIDKFPISRPNLTFSTLTVSNMSPEDSSIYLCSVVLQGVEAFFGQGTRLTVV.